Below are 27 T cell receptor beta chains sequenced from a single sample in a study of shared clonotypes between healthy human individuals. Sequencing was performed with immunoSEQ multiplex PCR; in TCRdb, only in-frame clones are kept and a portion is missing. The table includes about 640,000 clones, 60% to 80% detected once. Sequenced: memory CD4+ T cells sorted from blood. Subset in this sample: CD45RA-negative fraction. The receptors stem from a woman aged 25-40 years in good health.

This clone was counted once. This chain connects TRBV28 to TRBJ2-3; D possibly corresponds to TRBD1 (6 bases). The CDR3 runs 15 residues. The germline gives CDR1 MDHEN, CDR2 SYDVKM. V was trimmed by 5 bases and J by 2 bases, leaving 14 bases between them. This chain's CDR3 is CASSPGDGLTDTQYF. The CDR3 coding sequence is TGTGCCAGCAGTCCAGGGGACGGACTCACAGATACGCAGTATTTT. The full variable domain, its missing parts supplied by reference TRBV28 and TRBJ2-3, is DVKVTQSSRYLVKRTGEKVFLECVQDMDHENMFWYRQDPGLGLRLIYFSYDVKMKEKGDIPEGYSVSREKKERFSLILESASTNQTSMYLCASSPGDGLTDTQYFGPGTRLTVL.

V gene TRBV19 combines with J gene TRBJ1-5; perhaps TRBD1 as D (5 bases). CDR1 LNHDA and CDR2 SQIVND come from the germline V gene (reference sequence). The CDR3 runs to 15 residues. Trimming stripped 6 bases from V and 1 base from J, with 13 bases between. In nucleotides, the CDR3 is TGTGCCAGTAGCACCTGGGGGGGAAGCAATCAGCCCCAGCATTTT. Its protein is CASSTWGGSNQPQHF.

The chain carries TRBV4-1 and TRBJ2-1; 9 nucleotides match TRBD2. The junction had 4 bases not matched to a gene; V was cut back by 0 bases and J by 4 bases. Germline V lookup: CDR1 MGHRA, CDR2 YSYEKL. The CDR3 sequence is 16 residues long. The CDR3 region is CASSQDASGMYNEQFF. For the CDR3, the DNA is TGCGCCAGCAGCCAAGATGCTAGCGGGATGTACAATGAGCAGTTCTTC.

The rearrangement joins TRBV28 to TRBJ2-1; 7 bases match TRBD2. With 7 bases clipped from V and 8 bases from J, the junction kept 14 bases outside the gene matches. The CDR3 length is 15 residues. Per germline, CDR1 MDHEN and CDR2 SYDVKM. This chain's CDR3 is CASTVGGRLVHEQFF. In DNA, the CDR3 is TGTGCCAGCACGGTGGGCGGGAGATTGGTCCATGAGCAGTTCTTC.

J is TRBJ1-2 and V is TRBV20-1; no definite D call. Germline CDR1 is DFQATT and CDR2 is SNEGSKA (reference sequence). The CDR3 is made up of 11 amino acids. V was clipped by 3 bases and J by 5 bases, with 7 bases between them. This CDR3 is CSASWQYGYTF. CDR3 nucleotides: TGCAGTGCTAGTTGGCAATATGGCTACACCTTC.

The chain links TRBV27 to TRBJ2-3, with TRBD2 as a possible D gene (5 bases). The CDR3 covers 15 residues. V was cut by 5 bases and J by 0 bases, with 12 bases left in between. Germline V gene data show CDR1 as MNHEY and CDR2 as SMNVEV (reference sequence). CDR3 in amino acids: CASSQRRMSTDTQYF. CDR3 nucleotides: TGTGCCAGCAGTCAGCGGCGCATGAGCACAGATACGCAGTATTTT.

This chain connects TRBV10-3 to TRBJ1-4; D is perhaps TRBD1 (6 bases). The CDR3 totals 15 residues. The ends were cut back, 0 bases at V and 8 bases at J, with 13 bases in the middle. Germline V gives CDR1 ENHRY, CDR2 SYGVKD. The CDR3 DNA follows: TGTGCCATCAGTGAGTCTGGGGGCGCGGGAGAAAAACTGTTTTTT. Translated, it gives CAISESGGAGEKLFF.

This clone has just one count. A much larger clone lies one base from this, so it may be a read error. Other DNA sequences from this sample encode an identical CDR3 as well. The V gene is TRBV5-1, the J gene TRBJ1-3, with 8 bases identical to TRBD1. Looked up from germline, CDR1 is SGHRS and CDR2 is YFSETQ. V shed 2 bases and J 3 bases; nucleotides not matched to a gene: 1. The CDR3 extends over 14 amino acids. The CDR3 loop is CASSFGTGGNTIYF. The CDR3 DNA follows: TGCGCCAGCAGCTTTGGGACAGGTGGAAACACCATATATTTT.

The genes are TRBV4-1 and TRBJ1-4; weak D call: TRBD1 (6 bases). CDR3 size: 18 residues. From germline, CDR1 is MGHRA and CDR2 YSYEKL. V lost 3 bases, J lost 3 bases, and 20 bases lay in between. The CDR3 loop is CASSQDLQDSLANEKLFF. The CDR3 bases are TGCGCCAGCAGCCAGGACCTTCAGGACAGTCTGGCTAATGAAAAACTGTTTTTT.

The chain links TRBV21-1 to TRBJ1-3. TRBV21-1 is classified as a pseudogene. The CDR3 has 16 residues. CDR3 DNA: TGTGCCAGCAGCAAAAGATCGACGGGTTATGGAAACACCATATATTTT. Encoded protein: CASSKRSTGYGNTIYF.

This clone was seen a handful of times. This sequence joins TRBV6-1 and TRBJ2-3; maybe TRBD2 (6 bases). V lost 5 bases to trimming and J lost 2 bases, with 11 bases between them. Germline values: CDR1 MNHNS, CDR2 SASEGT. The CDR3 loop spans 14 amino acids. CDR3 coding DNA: TGTGCCAGCAGTTGGGCGGGATTCACAGATACGCAGTATTTT. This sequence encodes CASSWAGFTDTQYF.

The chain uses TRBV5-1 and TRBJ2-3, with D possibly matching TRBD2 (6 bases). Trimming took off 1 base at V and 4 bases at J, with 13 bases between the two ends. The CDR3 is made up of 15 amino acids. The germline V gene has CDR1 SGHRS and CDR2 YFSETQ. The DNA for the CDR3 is TGCGCCAGCAGCTTGCCCGTGAGCGGGCCAGATACGCAGTATTTT. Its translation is CASSLPVSGPDTQYF.

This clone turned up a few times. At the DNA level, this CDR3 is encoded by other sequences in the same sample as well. CDR3 bases: TGTGCCAGCAGCCGGGGGGGAAACACTGAAGCTTTCTTT. Its translation: CASSRGGNTEAFF. This chain links TRBV7-9 with TRBJ1-1; maybe TRBD1 (5 bases). CDR1 is SEHNR, CDR2 FQNEAQ, per germline (reference sequence). This CDR3 is 13 amino acids long. The germline V and J ends were trimmed by 5 bases and 2 bases, with 9 bases remaining between them.

CDR3 sequence: CASSDSGTASTKLFF. The CDR3 DNA reads TGTGCCAGCTCCGATTCCGGGACGGCCTCCACAAAACTGTTTTTT. The chain links TRBV18 to TRBJ1-4; D possibly corresponds to TRBD1 (5 bases). V was clipped by 6 bases and J by 10 bases, with 21 bases between them. This CDR3 is built from 15 residues. Germline V gene lookup returns CDR1 KGHSH and CDR2 LQKENI.

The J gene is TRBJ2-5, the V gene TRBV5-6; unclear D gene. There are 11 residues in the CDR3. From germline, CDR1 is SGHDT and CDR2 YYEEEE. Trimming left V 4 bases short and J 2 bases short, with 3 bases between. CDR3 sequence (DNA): TGTGCCAGCAGCGGACAAGAGACCCAGTACTTC. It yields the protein CASSGQETQYF.

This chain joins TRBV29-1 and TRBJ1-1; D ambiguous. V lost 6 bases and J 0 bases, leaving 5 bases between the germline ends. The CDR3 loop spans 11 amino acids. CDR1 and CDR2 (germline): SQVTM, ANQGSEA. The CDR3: CSVGMNTEAFF. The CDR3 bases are TGCAGCGTGGGGATGAACACTGAAGCTTTCTTT.

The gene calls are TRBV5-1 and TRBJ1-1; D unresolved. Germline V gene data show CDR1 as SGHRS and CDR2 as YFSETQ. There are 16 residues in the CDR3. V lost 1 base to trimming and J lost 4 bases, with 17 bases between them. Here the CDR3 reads CASSLRRAREGTEAFF. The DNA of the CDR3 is TGCGCCAGCAGCTTGAGAAGGGCCCGCGAGGGCACTGAAGCTTTCTTT. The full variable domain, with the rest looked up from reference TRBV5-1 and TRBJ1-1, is KAGVTQTPRYLIKTRGQQVTLSCSPISGHRSVSWYQQTPGQGLQFLFEYFSETQRNKGNFPGRFSGRQFSNSRSEMNVSTLELGDSALYLCASSLRRAREGTEAFFGQGTRLTVV.

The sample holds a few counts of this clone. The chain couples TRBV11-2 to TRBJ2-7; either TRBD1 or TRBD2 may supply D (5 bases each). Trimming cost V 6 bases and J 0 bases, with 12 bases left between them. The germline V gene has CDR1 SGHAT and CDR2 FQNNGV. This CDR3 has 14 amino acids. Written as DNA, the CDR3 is TGTGCCAGCAGGCCGGGACCCGGCTCCTACGAGCAGTACTTC. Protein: CASRPGPGSYEQYF.

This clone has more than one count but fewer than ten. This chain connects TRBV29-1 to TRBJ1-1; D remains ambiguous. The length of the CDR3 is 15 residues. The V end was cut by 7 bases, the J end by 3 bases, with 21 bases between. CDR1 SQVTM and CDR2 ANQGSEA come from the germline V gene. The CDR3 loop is CSGVGWRDRHTEAFF. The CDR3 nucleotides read TGCAGCGGAGTCGGTTGGAGGGATCGGCACACTGAAGCTTTCTTT.

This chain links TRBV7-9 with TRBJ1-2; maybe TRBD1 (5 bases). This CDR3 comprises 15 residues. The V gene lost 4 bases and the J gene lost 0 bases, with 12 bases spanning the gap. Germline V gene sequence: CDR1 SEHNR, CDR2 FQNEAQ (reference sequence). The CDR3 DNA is TGTGCCAGCAGCTATACGACAGAAGCTAACTATGGCTACACCTTC. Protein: CASSYTTEANYGYTF.

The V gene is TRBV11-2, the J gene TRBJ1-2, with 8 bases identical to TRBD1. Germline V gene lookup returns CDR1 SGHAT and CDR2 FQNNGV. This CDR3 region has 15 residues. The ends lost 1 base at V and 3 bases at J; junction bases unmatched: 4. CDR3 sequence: CASSLGTGSDYGYTF. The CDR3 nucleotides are TGTGCCAGCAGCTTAGGGACAGGGTCGGACTATGGCTACACCTTC.

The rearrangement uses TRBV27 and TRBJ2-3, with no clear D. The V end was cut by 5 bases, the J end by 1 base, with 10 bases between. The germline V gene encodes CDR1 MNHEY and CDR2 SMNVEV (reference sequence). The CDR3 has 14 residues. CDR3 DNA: TGTGCCAGCAGTCCCCCCTTCGGCACAGATACGCAGTATTTT. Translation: CASSPPFGTDTQYF.

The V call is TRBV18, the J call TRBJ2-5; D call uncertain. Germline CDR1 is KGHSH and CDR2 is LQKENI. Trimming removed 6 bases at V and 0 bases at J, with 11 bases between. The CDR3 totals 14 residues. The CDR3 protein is CASSPTRNQETQYF. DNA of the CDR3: TGTGCCAGCTCCCCCACCCGCAACCAAGAGACCCAGTACTTC.

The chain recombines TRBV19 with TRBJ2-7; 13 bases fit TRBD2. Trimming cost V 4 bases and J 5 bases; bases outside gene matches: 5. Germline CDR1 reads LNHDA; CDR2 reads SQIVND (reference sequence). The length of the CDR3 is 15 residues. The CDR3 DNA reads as TGTGCCAGTAGTACAACTAGCGGGAGGGCCCACGAGCAGTACTTC. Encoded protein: CASSTTSGRAHEQYF.

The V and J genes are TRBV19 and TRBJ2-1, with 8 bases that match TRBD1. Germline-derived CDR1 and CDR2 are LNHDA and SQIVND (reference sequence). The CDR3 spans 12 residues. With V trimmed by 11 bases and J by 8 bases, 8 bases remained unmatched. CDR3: CASPRGLHEQFF. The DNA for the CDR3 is TGTGCCTCCCCCAGGGGGCTCCATGAGCAGTTCTTC.

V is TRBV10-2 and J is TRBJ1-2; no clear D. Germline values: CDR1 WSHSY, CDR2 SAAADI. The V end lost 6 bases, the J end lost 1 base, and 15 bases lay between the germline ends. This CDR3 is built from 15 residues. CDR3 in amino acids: CASRASRSVNYGYTF. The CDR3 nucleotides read TGCGCCAGCAGGGCCTCGCGGTCTGTTAACTATGGCTACACCTTC.

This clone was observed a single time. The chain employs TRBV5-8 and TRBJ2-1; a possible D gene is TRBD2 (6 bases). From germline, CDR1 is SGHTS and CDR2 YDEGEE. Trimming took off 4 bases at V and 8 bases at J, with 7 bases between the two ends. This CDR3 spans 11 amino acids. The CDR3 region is CASSAGHEQFF. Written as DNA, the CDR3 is TGTGCCAGCAGCGCGGGGCATGAGCAGTTCTTC. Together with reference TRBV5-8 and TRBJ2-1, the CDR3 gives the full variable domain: EAGVTQSPTHLIKTRGQQATLRCSPISGHTSVYWYQQALGLGLQFLLWYDEGEERNRGNFPPRFSGRQFPNYSSELNVNALELEDSALYLCASSAGHEQFFGPGTRLTVL.